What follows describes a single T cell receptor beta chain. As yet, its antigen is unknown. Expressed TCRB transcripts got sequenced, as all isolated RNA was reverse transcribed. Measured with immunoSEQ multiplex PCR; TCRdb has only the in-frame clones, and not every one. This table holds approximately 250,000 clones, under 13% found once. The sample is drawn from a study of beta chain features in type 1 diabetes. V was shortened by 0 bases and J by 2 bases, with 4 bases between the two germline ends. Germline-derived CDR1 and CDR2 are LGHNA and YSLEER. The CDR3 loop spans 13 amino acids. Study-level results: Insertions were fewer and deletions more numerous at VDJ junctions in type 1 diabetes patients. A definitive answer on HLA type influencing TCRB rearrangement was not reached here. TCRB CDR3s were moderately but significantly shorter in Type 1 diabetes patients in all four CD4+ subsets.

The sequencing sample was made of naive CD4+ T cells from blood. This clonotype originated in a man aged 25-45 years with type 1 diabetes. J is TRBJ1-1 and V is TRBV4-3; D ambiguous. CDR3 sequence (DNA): TGCGCCAGCAGCCAAGAAATAAACACTGAAGCTTTCTTT. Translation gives CASSQEINTEAFF.